These 24 T cell receptor beta chains were all obtained from the same sample, sequenced in a study of shared clonotypes between healthy human individuals. This table comes from immunoSEQ multiplex PCR, and its TCRdb copy is limited to in-frame clones, with some not included. The sample lists 85,000 to 100,000 clones; approximately 75% were seen once. Sequencing used memory CD8+ T cells sorted from blood. As to subset: CD45RO+ cells pooled with CCR7-negative TemRA cells. These receptors were collected from a man aged 30 to 39 in good health.

This clone appeared a few times. The chain combines TRBV10-3 with TRBJ2-3; unclear D gene. Germline lookup yields CDR1 ENHRY and CDR2 SYGVKD. The CDR3 has 14 amino acids. Trimming shortened V by 0 bases and J by 5 bases, and 9 bases separated the two germline ends. The CDR3 region is CAISESGNQDTQYF. The CDR3 DNA reads TGTGCCATCAGTGAGTCGGGGAATCAAGATACGCAGTATTTT.

The chain carries TRBV5-1 and TRBJ2-7; D is unclear. Per the germline V gene, CDR1 is SGHRS and CDR2 is YFSETQ. Deletions cut 0 bases from V and 1 base from J, with 5 bases between. The CDR3 length is 13 residues. This CDR3 reads CASSLAGSYEQYF. CDR3 nucleotide sequence: TGCGCCAGCAGCTTGGCAGGTTCCTACGAGCAGTACTTC.

The chain carries TRBV5-1 and TRBJ2-1, with 7 bases fitting TRBD1. The CDR3 totals 15 residues. Germline values: CDR1 SGHRS, CDR2 YFSETQ. The J segment lost 7 bases and the V segment lost 4 bases, leaving 11 bases of the junction unmatched. CDR3 nucleotides: TGCGCCAGCAGCCAACGACAGGGTCGAATAAATGAGCAGTTCTTC. Translated, it gives CASSQRQGRINEQFF.

The chain joins TRBV6-9 to TRBJ1-2; D may be TRBD1 (5 bases). Germline V CDR1 and CDR2: MNHGY, SVAAGI. The CDR3 contains 13 residues. V was pared by 4 bases and J by 6 bases, with 12 bases between. CDR3 in amino acids: CASSLDSFHGYTF. The CDR3 DNA sequence: TGTGCCAGCAGTTTAGACAGCTTTCATGGCTACACCTTC.

The V gene is TRBV7-2, the J gene TRBJ1-1; maybe TRBD1 (6 bases). V lost 2 bases, J lost 2 bases, and 12 bases lay in between. Germline V gene data show CDR1 as SGHTA and CDR2 as FQGNSA. The CDR3 loop spans 15 amino acids. The CDR3 sequence: CASSLIGGTNTEAFF. CDR3 sequence (DNA): TGTGCCAGCAGCTTAATTGGAGGGACAAACACTGAAGCTTTCTTT.

The chain is built from TRBV10-1 and TRBJ2-1; TRBD1 agrees at 9 bases. The V gene's germline CDR1 is WNHNN and CDR2 SYGVQD (reference sequence). CDR3 length: 16 residues. V trimming: 3 bases; J trimming: 7 bases; junction bases outside the gene matches: 10. The CDR3 bases are TGCGCCAGCAGTGACTGGGACAGGGCTGGGAAGAATGAGCAGTTCTTC. Translated: CASSDWDRAGKNEQFF.

The chain links TRBV15 to TRBJ2-1; 11 bases agree with TRBD1. The CDR3 has 16 residues. V shed 2 bases and J 4 bases; nucleotides not matched to a gene: 4. Germline-derived CDR1 and CDR2 are LNHNV and YYDKDF (reference sequence). The CDR3 DNA is TGTGCCACCAGCAGACAGGACAGGGGGCTTTACAATGAGCAGTTCTTC. Amino acid sequence: CATSRQDRGLYNEQFF. Complete variable domain (other parts from reference TRBV15 and TRBJ2-1): DAMVIQNPRYQVTQFGKPVTLSCSQTLNHNVMYWYQQKSSQAPKLLFHYYDKDFNNEADTPDNFQSRRPNTSFCFLDIRSPGLGDTAMYLCATSRQDRGLYNEQFFGPGTRLTVL.

V gene TRBV10-3 combines with J gene TRBJ2-7, with 7 bases aligning to TRBD2. The CDR3 is 16 residues long. J gave up 3 bases and V 0 bases, and 8 bases lay outside the gene matches. CDR1 and CDR2 from the germline V gene are ENHRY and SYGVKD. CDR3 in amino acids: CAISESGGGPNYEQYF. As DNA, the CDR3 is TGTGCCATCAGTGAGTCCGGGGGAGGGCCTAACTACGAGCAGTACTTC.

V and J are TRBV6-1 and TRBJ2-1; 7 bases fit TRBD2. With V trimmed by 3 bases and J by 5 bases, 10 bases remained unmatched. Looked up from germline, CDR1 is MNHNS and CDR2 is SASEGT. This CDR3 comprises 16 residues. In DNA form, the CDR3 reads TGTGCCAGCAGTGATTCTCGGGACTACCTCGACAATGAGCAGTTCTTC. This gives the protein CASSDSRDYLDNEQFF.

The chain employs TRBV7-8 and TRBJ2-7, with D maybe TRBD2 (5 bases). V shed 0 bases and J shed 5 bases, with 5 bases lying between them. Germline CDR1 reads SGHVS; CDR2 reads FQNEAQ. The CDR3 is made up of 12 amino acids. CDR3 protein: CASSLARDEQYF. DNA for the CDR3: TGTGCCAGCAGCTTAGCGCGGGACGAGCAGTACTTC.

The CDR3 region is CASSLNRSGINRETQYF. CDR3 in DNA: TGCGCCAGCAGCTTGAATCGTTCGGGAATCAACAGGGAGACCCAGTACTTC. The genes are TRBV5-1 and TRBJ2-5; D could derive from TRBD1 or TRBD2 (5 bases each). The germline V gene has CDR1 SGHRS and CDR2 YFSETQ. CDR3 length: 17 amino acids. V was cut by 1 base and J by 5 bases, with 21 bases left in between.

V and J are TRBV5-5 and TRBJ2-7, with no clear D. Germline V gives CDR1 SGHKS, CDR2 YYEKEE (reference sequence). V was shortened by 2 bases and J by 3 bases, with 6 bases between the two germline ends. The CDR3 spans 12 residues. The DNA of the CDR3 is TGTGCCAGCAGCTTCGGCAGCTACGAGCAGTACTTC. The encoded protein is CASSFGSYEQYF.

This clone was observed a handful of times. The rearrangement joins TRBV7-3 to TRBJ1-1; D unresolved. The CDR3 contains 15 residues. Germline loops: CDR1 SGHTA, CDR2 FQGTGA. V was shortened by 5 bases and J by 10 bases, with 23 bases between the two germline ends. The CDR3 region is CASSVHNDGRTGAFF. The CDR3, as DNA: TGTGCCAGCAGCGTGCATAACGACGGACGAACGGGAGCTTTCTTT.

The chain joins TRBV28 to TRBJ1-5; D not resolved. In germline, CDR1 is MDHEN, CDR2 SYDVKM. Trimming pared 3 bases from V and 5 bases from J, leaving 11 bases between. There are 14 residues in the CDR3. CDR3 DNA sequence: TGTGCCAGCAGTTTTTGCTGGGCCTATCAGCCCCAGCATTTT. It specifies CASSFCWAYQPQHF.

This clone was recorded once. The chain recombines TRBV5-4 with TRBJ1-2, with D perhaps matching TRBD1 (5 bases). Trimming took 3 bases from V and 4 from J, leaving 16 bases between them. The CDR3 runs to 15 residues. Germline CDR1 and CDR2: SGHNT and YYREEE (reference sequence). The CDR3 loop reads CASSSSEGYIYGYTF. The CDR3 bases are TGTGCCAGCAGCTCTTCCGAGGGGTATATCTATGGCTACACCTTC.

The gene calls are TRBV19 and TRBJ1-5, with TRBD1 as a possible D gene (5 bases). Trimming removed 6 bases at V and 4 bases at J, with 16 bases between. The CDR3 loop spans 15 amino acids. Germline CDR1 and CDR2: LNHDA and SQIVND (reference sequence). CDR3: CASRGRRNPNQPQHF. CDR3 DNA: TGTGCCAGTAGGGGACGGAGGAACCCTAATCAGCCCCAGCATTTT.

The chain couples TRBV7-9 to TRBJ2-3, with TRBD2 matching 12 bases. The CDR3 is 15 residues long. The V and J ends lost 3 bases and 5 bases, in that order; junction bases with no gene match: 3. CDR1 and CDR2 (germline): SEHNR, FQNEAQ (reference sequence). The CDR3 nucleotides read TGTGCCAGCAGCTTTCCGACTAGCGGGAGAGATACGCAGTATTTT. This translates into CASSFPTSGRDTQYF.

The chain carries TRBV7-6 and TRBJ2-3; D gene uncertain. The CDR3 extends over 14 amino acids. CDR1 is SGHVS, CDR2 FNYEAQ, per germline. V lost 2 bases and J lost 1, with 7 bases in between. The chain's CDR3 is CASSLWIGTDTQYF. CDR3 coding DNA: TGTGCCAGCAGCTTATGGATTGGCACAGATACGCAGTATTTT. The full variable domain, with the rest looked up from reference TRBV7-6 and TRBJ2-3, is GAGVSQSPRYKVTKRGQDVALRCDPISGHVSLYWYRQALGQGPEFLTYFNYEAQQDKSGLPNDRFSAERPEGSISTLTIQRTEQRDSAMYRCASSLWIGTDTQYFGPGTRLTVL.

As to this clone: This CDR3 is also generated by other DNA sequences in the sample. V usage is TRBV7-9 and J usage is TRBJ2-7; TRBD2 might be the D (5 bases). CDR1 is SEHNR, CDR2 FQNEAQ, per germline (reference sequence). CDR3 size: 13 residues. The germline V and J ends were trimmed by 9 bases and 0 bases, with 12 bases remaining between them. The CDR3 here is CASRRESSYEQYF. CDR3 sequence (DNA): TGTGCCAGTAGAAGGGAGAGCTCCTACGAGCAGTACTTC.

This clone was picked up a small number of times. The gene calls are TRBV5-5 and TRBJ2-3; D gene uncertain. The CDR3 loop spans 13 amino acids. Trimming pared 1 base from V and 3 bases from J, leaving 6 bases between. Germline CDR1 SGHKS, CDR2 YYEKEE (reference sequence). CDR3 coding DNA: TGTGCCAGCAGCTTGTTGACGACAGATACGCAGTATTTT. Protein sequence: CASSLLTTDTQYF. Filled out from reference TRBV5-5 and TRBJ2-3, the complete variable domain reads DAGVTQSPTHLIKTRGQQVTLRCSPISGHKSVSWYQQVLGQGPQFIFQYYEKEERGRGNFPDRFSARQFPNYSSELNVNALLLGDSALYLCASSLLTTDTQYFGPGTRLTVL.

This clone was seen only a few times. Other DNA sequences from this sample encode an identical CDR3 as well. The CDR3 DNA sequence: TGTGCCAGCAGTGAAGCGACTAGCGGCTCCTACGAGCAGTACTTC. Protein: CASSEATSGSYEQYF. The genes are TRBV6-1 and TRBJ2-7, with TRBD2 identical over 9 bases. The CDR3 consists of 15 residues. Trimming at V came to 0 bases and at J to 0 bases, leaving 0 bases not matched to a gene. Germline V gene data show CDR1 as MNHNS and CDR2 as SASEGT.

The chain uses TRBV7-2 and TRBJ2-7; D call uncertain. V was trimmed by 5 bases and J by 6 bases, leaving 11 bases between them. The CDR3 contains 12 residues. Germline V CDR1 and CDR2: SGHTA, FQGNSA. The CDR3 bases are TGTGCCAGCAGCCCCTCGGTCCGCGAGCAGTACTTC. This translates into CASSPSVREQYF.

This sequence joins TRBV7-9 and TRBJ2-7; 11 bases line up with TRBD2. There are 11 residues in the CDR3. Germline V lookup: CDR1 SEHNR, CDR2 FQNEAQ (reference sequence). V was pared by 4 bases and J by 11 bases, with 1 base of the junction left unmatched. In nucleotides, the CDR3 is TGTGCCAGCAGCTCGGGACTAGCGGAGTACTTC. This sequence encodes CASSSGLAEYF.

V usage is TRBV29-1 and J usage is TRBJ2-3; D call uncertain. Germline V gene lookup returns CDR1 SQVTM and CDR2 ANQGSEA. V lost 3 bases and J 5 bases, leaving 12 bases between the germline ends. This CDR3 is built from 13 residues. CDR3 residues: CSVDLNTGDTQYF. The DNA of the CDR3 is TGCAGCGTTGACCTGAATACCGGAGATACGCAGTATTTT.